What follows are 23 T cell receptor beta chains derived from one specimen sequenced in a study of cytomegalovirus exposure and HLA in healthy donors. Vbeta (60) and Jbeta (13) primers were used in the PCR. Assay used: immunoSEQ multiplex PCR; TCRdb lists only in-frame clones, some missing. The sample contains 100,000 to 120,000 clones, about four fifths of which appear only once. The sample was PBMCs. These receptors were collected from a woman aged 55-69 years in good health and CMV-seropositive.

The J gene is TRBJ1-1, the V gene TRBV4-1, with 7 bases identical to TRBD1. There are 16 residues in the CDR3. Germline V gene lookup returns CDR1 MGHRA and CDR2 YSYEKL. The J segment lost 4 bases and the V segment lost 1 base, leaving 9 bases of the junction unmatched. The CDR3 sequence is CASSQVARQGTTEAFF. The CDR3 DNA sequence: TGCGCCAGCAGCCAAGTTGCACGACAGGGAACCACTGAAGCTTTCTTT.

The chain carries TRBV7-9 and TRBJ1-4, with D uncertain. CDR1 is SEHNR, CDR2 FQNEAQ, per germline (reference sequence). Trimming removed 2 bases at V and 5 bases at J, with 6 bases between. The CDR3 runs to 13 residues. CDR3 residues: CASSLLENEKLFF. In nucleotides, the CDR3 is TGTGCCAGCAGCTTACTCGAGAATGAAAAACTGTTTTTT.

The chain recombines TRBV4-1 with TRBJ2-7; TRBD2 might be the D (6 bases). The length of the CDR3 is 15 residues. Germline CDR1 is MGHRA and CDR2 is YSYEKL. Trimming pared 4 bases from V and 0 bases from J, leaving 13 bases between. CDR3: CASSPRAGSSYEQYF. CDR3 nucleotides: TGCGCCAGCAGCCCGCGCGCGGGGAGCTCCTACGAGCAGTACTTC.

The chain joins TRBV6-5 to TRBJ1-2; 7 bases are a match to TRBD1. Trimming cost V 2 bases and J 11 bases; bases outside gene matches: 8. Germline V gene sequence: CDR1 MNHEY, CDR2 SVGAGI. The CDR3 is 13 amino acids. For the CDR3, the DNA is TGTGCCAGCAGTTACCCAGACAGGGCCGGGTACACCTTC. Translating gives CASSYPDRAGYTF.

This chain joins TRBV7-3 and TRBJ2-2; 11 bases fit TRBD2. This CDR3 spans 15 amino acids. The V gene end was trimmed by 6 bases and the J gene end by 5 bases; junction bases not matched to a gene: 5. Germline values: CDR1 SGHTA, CDR2 FQGTGA. The CDR3 here is CASRGTSGKTGELFF. The DNA for the CDR3 is TGTGCCAGCAGGGGGACTAGCGGAAAGACCGGGGAGCTGTTTTTT.

This clone was recorded only once. This chain links TRBV7-9 with TRBJ2-5; D unclear. The CDR3 totals 18 residues. Trimming took off 1 base at V and 3 bases at J, with 21 bases between the two ends. The V gene's germline CDR1 is SEHNR and CDR2 FQNEAQ (reference sequence). The CDR3 DNA is TGTGCCAGCAGCTTAGTCCCGGCTCCCCAGACTCTCAAAGAGACCCAGTACTTC. Translating gives CASSLVPAPQTLKETQYF. The complete variable domain, with remaining parts taken from reference TRBV7-9 and TRBJ2-5, reads DTGVSQNPRHKITKRGQNVTFRCDPISEHNRLYWYRQTLGQGPEFLTYFQNEAQLEKSRLLSDRFSAERPKGSFSTLEIQRTEQGDSAMYLCASSLVPAPQTLKETQYFGPGTRLLVL.

This chain joins TRBV9 and TRBJ2-1; D might be TRBD1 (6 bases). Trimming stripped 0 bases from V and 4 bases from J, with 11 bases between. The germline V gene encodes CDR1 SGDLS and CDR2 YYNGEE. This CDR3 spans 15 amino acids. CDR3 in amino acids: CASSVGGGTYNEQFF. CDR3 sequence (DNA): TGTGCCAGCAGCGTAGGAGGGGGTACTTACAATGAGCAGTTCTTC.

The rearrangement links TRBV10-3 to TRBJ1-2; no firm D call. V was cut by 0 bases and J by 4 bases, with 12 bases left in between. The CDR3 totals 15 residues. CDR1 ENHRY and CDR2 SYGVKD come from the germline V gene. The CDR3 protein is CAISESQNLGYGYTF. DNA for the CDR3: TGTGCCATCAGTGAGTCTCAGAACCTAGGCTATGGCTACACCTTC.

CDR3 protein: CASSTPRRSGTGLQETQYF. The CDR3 nucleotides read TGTGCCAGTAGTACGCCACGACGAAGCGGGACAGGGCTACAAGAGACCCAGTACTTC. The V call is TRBV19, the J call TRBJ2-5; 9 positions agree with TRBD1. The CDR3 spans 19 residues. Germline CDR1 LNHDA, CDR2 SQIVND (reference sequence). Unmatched junction bases numbered 17, after V lost 4 bases and J lost 2 bases.

V and J are TRBV2 and TRBJ1-4; tentative D call: TRBD1 (5 bases). The germline V gene encodes CDR1 SNHLY and CDR2 FYNNEI. V was pared by 5 bases and J by 3 bases, with 10 bases between. The CDR3 runs to 14 residues. DNA of the CDR3: TGTGCCAGCAGTTCGCAAGGGGCTAATGAAAAACTGTTTTTT. Its protein is CASSSQGANEKLFF.

V gene TRBV10-3 combines with J gene TRBJ2-6; D might be TRBD1 (5 bases). V was trimmed by 3 bases and J by 2 bases, leaving 5 bases between them. Germline values: CDR1 ENHRY, CDR2 SYGVKD. This CDR3 is 14 amino acids long. The CDR3 region is CAISDRAGANVLTF. Written as DNA, the CDR3 is TGTGCCATCAGTGACAGGGCTGGGGCCAACGTCCTGACTTTC.

The CDR3 loop is CAWRRGGTLTDTQYF. As DNA, the CDR3 is TGTGCCTGGAGACGAGGCGGGACCCTCACAGATACGCAGTATTTT. The chain uses TRBV30 and TRBJ2-3; a possible D gene is TRBD2 (6 bases). Per germline, CDR1 GTSNPN and CDR2 SVGIG (reference sequence). V lost 3 bases, J lost 2 bases, and 15 bases lay in between. CDR3 length: 15 amino acids.

This clone was seen repeatedly, ten times or more. The chain has TRBV27 and TRBJ1-1; no definite D call. Trimming cost V 2 bases and J 0 bases, with 13 bases left between them. This CDR3 is built from 16 residues. CDR1 MNHEY and CDR2 SMNVEV come from the germline V gene (reference sequence). CDR3 in DNA: TGTGCCAGCAGTTTACTGTCCCAAAACATGAACACTGAAGCTTTCTTT. As protein: CASSLLSQNMNTEAFF.

The chain employs TRBV7-6 and TRBJ2-3; 14 nucleotides align to TRBD2. CDR3 length: 18 amino acids. The junction had 14 bases not matched to a gene; V was cut back by 5 bases and J by 7 bases. Germline V lookup: CDR1 SGHVS, CDR2 FNYEAQ. This CDR3 reads CASSVTGTSGRSTNTQYF. The CDR3 bases are TGTGCCAGCAGCGTGACCGGGACTAGCGGGAGATCGACAAATACGCAGTATTTT.

V usage is TRBV5-6 and J usage is TRBJ2-7; 7 nucleotides align to TRBD2. CDR3 length: 15 residues. J lost 7 bases, V lost 0 bases, and 10 bases had no gene match. Germline assignment: CDR1 SGHDT and CDR2 YYEEEE. This CDR3 is CASSLGGRAYREQYF. The DNA for the CDR3 is TGTGCCAGCAGCTTGGGGGGGAGGGCCTACAGGGAGCAGTACTTC. Combining the CDR3 with reference TRBV5-6 and TRBJ2-7 gives the whole variable domain DAGVTQSPTHLIKTRGQQVTLRCSPKSGHDTVSWYQQALGQGPQFIFQYYEEEERQRGNFPDRFSGHQFPNYSSELNVNALLLGDSALYLCASSLGGRAYREQYFGPGTRLTVT.

The CDR3 DNA sequence: TGTGCCAGCGGGACAGGGCTGGGTGGCTACACCTTC. This sequence encodes CASGTGLGGYTF. The chain carries TRBV2 and TRBJ1-2, with 9 bases lining up with TRBD1. The germline V gene has CDR1 SNHLY and CDR2 FYNNEI. V lost 8 bases to trimming and J lost 7 bases; unmatched junction nucleotides: 5. The CDR3 contains 12 residues.

The CDR3 DNA follows: TGTGCCAGCAGTGTCGAAGCGGGGCACAATGAGCAGTTCTTC. Protein sequence: CASSVEAGHNEQFF. V and J are TRBV6-4 and TRBJ2-1, with TRBD2 matching 7 bases. The CDR3 loop spans 14 amino acids. Germline CDR1 and CDR2: MRHNA and SNTAGT. Losses at the gene ends were 4 bases for V and 5 bases for J; bases not matched to a gene: 5.

The chain uses TRBV2 and TRBJ2-7; D not certain. Trimming removed 1 base from V and 0 bases from J, with 7 bases in between. This CDR3 is 14 amino acids long. Germline V lookup: CDR1 SNHLY, CDR2 FYNNEI. In nucleotides, the CDR3 is TGTGCCAGCAGTGAAGGCAGCGTCTCCTACGAGCAGTACTTC. Translation gives CASSEGSVSYEQYF.

This clone has just one count. The chain couples TRBV28 to TRBJ2-4; 11 bases align to TRBD2. The trim removed 3 bases at V and 9 bases at J, leaving 7 bases unmatched. The CDR3 is 15 residues long. The germline V gene has CDR1 MDHEN and CDR2 SYDVKM. The CDR3 sequence is CASSFPTSGGGIQYF. The CDR3 DNA is TGTGCCAGCAGTTTCCCCACTAGCGGGGGCGGCATTCAGTACTTC.

The chain employs TRBV4-1 and TRBJ2-7; TRBD2 matches at 9 bases. The CDR3 extends over 14 amino acids. Per germline, CDR1 MGHRA and CDR2 YSYEKL. V shed 4 bases and J 5 bases; nucleotides not matched to a gene: 6. The chain's CDR3 is CASSPWTSVDEQYF. CDR3 coding DNA: TGCGCCAGCAGCCCTTGGACTAGCGTCGACGAGCAGTACTTC.

The gene calls are TRBV19 and TRBJ2-5; no clear D. The germline CDR1 and CDR2 sequences are LNHDA and SQIVND (reference sequence). The CDR3 is 13 amino acids. V gave up 3 bases and J gave up 1 base, with 6 bases separating them. The chain's CDR3 is CASSIRFQETQYF. In DNA form, the CDR3 reads TGTGCCAGTAGTATCAGGTTCCAAGAGACCCAGTACTTC.

This sequence joins TRBV5-6 and TRBJ1-2, with D unresolved. V lost 1 base and J 3 bases, leaving 13 bases between the germline ends. Germline V CDR1 and CDR2: SGHDT, YYEEEE. The CDR3 runs to 15 residues. CDR3 bases: TGTGCCAGCAGCTTGACGGAGGGAGAGTACTATGGCTACACCTTC. Translated, it gives CASSLTEGEYYGYTF.

The chain recombines TRBV4-2 with TRBJ2-7; 8 bases are shared with TRBD2. This CDR3 is 17 amino acids long. Per germline, CDR1 LGHNA and CDR2 YNFKEQ. V lost 0 bases and J lost 0; bases outside the gene matches: 7. DNA of the CDR3: TGTGCCAGCAGCCAAGATCTGGCTAGCGGGCTCTCCTACGAGCAGTACTTC. It specifies CASSQDLASGLSYEQYF.